This is a list of T cell receptor beta chains from one sample in a study of OX40 agonist ivuxolimab in advanced cancers. Only in-frame clones appear in the TCRdb table, and some are missing; sequencing was by immunoSEQ multiplex PCR. The sample shows some 70,000 clones, roughly 85% of them seen only once. The sample here was CD4+ or CD8+ T cells sorted from blood, taken in a trial of the OX40 agonist ivuxolimab. These receptor sequences come from an adult with an advanced solid tumor such as melanoma, head and neck, liver or kidney cancer. Both conserved end residues are part of each CDR3.

V gene: TRBV7-2
J gene: TRBJ1-2
CDR3 protein: CASSGLGQEPYGYTF

V gene: TRBV30
J gene: TRBJ1-6
CDR3 protein: CAWGGEVNSPLHF

V gene: TRBV28
J gene: TRBJ2-7
CDR3 protein: CASTPGTGTNEQYF

V gene: TRBV4-1
J gene: TRBJ1-1
CDR3 protein: CASSQVTGGRRGTEAFF

V gene: TRBV4-1
J gene: TRBJ2-2
CDR3 protein: CASSQPKWGAGELFF

V gene: TRBV6-1
J gene: TRBJ2-1
CDR3 protein: CASSEGTYNEQFF

V gene: TRBV6-5
J gene: TRBJ2-2
CDR3 protein: CASKGQPNTGELFF

V gene: TRBV5-1
J gene: TRBJ1-1
CDR3 protein: CASSAGQNTEAFF

V gene: TRBV29-1
J gene: TRBJ1-1
CDR3 protein: CSVTGDTEAFF

V gene: TRBV28
J gene: TRBJ1-3
CDR3 protein: CASTVPPGNTIYF

V gene: TRBV5-4
J gene: TRBJ1-2
CDR3 protein: CASSPGRGDVRDGYTF

V gene: TRBV6-5
J gene: TRBJ2-3
CDR3 protein: CASSYKRSRDTQYF

V gene: TRBV7-2
J gene: TRBJ2-1
CDR3 protein: CASSLGLDYNEQFF

V gene: TRBV6-6
J gene: TRBJ2-7
CDR3 protein: CASSFELYNYEQYF

V gene: TRBV19
J gene: TRBJ1-6
CDR3 protein: CASTSGQGNSPLHF

V gene: TRBV5-1
J gene: TRBJ2-3
CDR3 protein: CASSLAIGGGTDTQYF

V gene: TRBV5-1
J gene: TRBJ1-4
CDR3 protein: CASSDRVDEKLFF

V gene: TRBV5-1
J gene: TRBJ1-1
CDR3 protein: CASSFFRANTEAFF

V gene: TRBV7-9
J gene: TRBJ1-1
CDR3 protein: CASSSSGVGAFF

V gene: TRBV9
J gene: TRBJ1-1
CDR3 protein: CASSLGQGNTEAFF

V gene: TRBV30
J gene: TRBJ1-1
CDR3 protein: CAWSDRDYEAFF

V gene: TRBV7-8
J gene: TRBJ1-2
CDR3 protein: CASSIQTGATAGGYTF

V gene: TRBV28
J gene: TRBJ1-1
CDR3 protein: CASSLIAERTEAFF

V gene: TRBV4-2
J gene: TRBJ2-7
CDR3 protein: CASSPTGGMNEQYF

V gene: TRBV5-1
J gene: TRBJ2-7
CDR3 protein: CASSLMGQGNEEQYF

V gene: TRBV18
J gene: TRBJ2-4
CDR3 protein: CASSPLGTDGSKNIQYF

V gene: TRBV7-9
J gene: TRBJ1-2
CDR3 protein: CASSPALGDYGYTF

V gene: TRBV15
J gene: -
CDR3 protein: CATRNSQGAIYEQYF

V gene: TRBV4-1
J gene: TRBJ1-2
CDR3 protein: CASSQNLQDSINYGYTF

V gene: TRBV7-8
J gene: TRBJ2-2
CDR3 protein: CASSSTVSTGELFF

V gene: TRBV7-2
J gene: TRBJ2-7
CDR3 protein: CASSVYYEQYF

V gene: TRBV28
J gene: TRBJ2-1
CDR3 protein: CASSFSHNEQFF

V gene: TRBV15
J gene: TRBJ1-2
CDR3 protein: CATRSSEGGGYTF

V gene: TRBV11-3
J gene: TRBJ2-5
CDR3 protein: CASSLQGGETQYF

V gene: TRBV11-2
J gene: TRBJ2-2
CDR3 protein: CASSLDSHGELFF

V gene: TRBV5-4
J gene: TRBJ2-1
CDR3 protein: CASSKEGRGDRDEQFF

V gene: TRBV29-1
J gene: TRBJ2-5
CDR3 protein: CSVPSPGGETQYF

V gene: TRBV6-5
J gene: TRBJ2-2
CDR3 protein: CASSPRSNAGELFF